Detailed here is one TCR beta chain. Its antigen has not been determined. Within one base of it there is no much larger clone, and no base qualities were kept. In the ViraFEST assay, PBMC were stimulated with viral peptide pools, and antigen-specific CD4+ T cell clonotypes were then identified by expansion using TCR sequencing. After 10 days of culture, CD4+ T cells were isolated with the EasySep CD4+ T cell isolation kit. The absence of prior SARS-CoV-2 infection in healthy vaccine recipients was confirmed by negative nucleocapsid antibodies before and after vaccination. Each well held 2 million to 2.5 million PBMC cultured in IMDM containing roughly 5% human AB serum, approximately 10 IU/ml IL-2 and gentamicin, along with 8 to 10 ug/ml peptides. Half of the culture medium was replaced with fresh IL-2-containing medium on days 3 and 7. Unless noted otherwise, every peptide stimulation condition was cultured in triplicate wells. PBMC were separated from whole blood using Ficoll-Paque Plus gradient centrifugation and were then either cryopreserved at -140C or used fresh. The overlapping peptide pools covered the spike proteins of SARS-CoV-2 and of the common cold coronaviruses HCoV-NL63, HCoV-OC43 and HCoV-229E. The QIAamp micro DNA kit was used to extract genomic DNA from the cultured CD4+ T cells.

The source of the sample is a study of vaccination effects on CD4 cells after COVID-19 (dated by TCRdb to between 2020 and 2023). For context, the study as a whole: Two doses of either the BNT162b2 or the mRNA-1273 mRNA SARS-CoV-2 vaccine were administered to participants. The full study included 10 to 11 COVID-19 convalescent patients and several SARS-CoV-2-naive healthy vaccine recipients. SARS-CoV-2 spike-specific CD4+ TCR repertoires were compared before and after mRNA vaccination in COVID-19 convalescent patients and in infection-naive vaccine recipients. In the study, cultures from other donors were sequenced using the Oncomine TCR Beta short-read assay on an Illumina iSeq 100. Beyond this particular receptor, the publication reports: In healthy vaccine recipients, vaccine-induced clones were almost all SARS-CoV-2 mono-reactive, with only 1 of 255 being cross-reactive with common cold coronaviruses. The study was limited by a small number of convalescent patients, and early post-infection timepoints were lacking. Marked clonal contraction was observed in both infection-induced and vaccine-induced clones at late post-vaccination timepoints, consistent with waning T cell responses.

The protocol used for the library was the immunoSEQ multiplex PCR assay. DNA from the cultured, isolated CD4+ T cells was subjected to TCR beta CDR3 sequencing. On the authors' methods: Non-productive TCR sequences were discarded, and reads were trimmed to the CDR3 region, with only CDR3s of 7 or more amino acids retained. The MANAFEST web app was used to identify antigen-specific clonotypes by comparing expansion in peptide wells with expansion in reference cultures. To be called positive, a clone needed expansion at FDR<0.05 compared with the reference and with all other wells, an odds ratio greater than 5, and a frequency greater than 0.1% in two replicate wells. Cross-reactive clonotypes were defined as significantly expanded in SARS-CoV-2 spike wells and in at least one common cold coronavirus spike condition. CDR3 similarity was assessed by Levenshtein distance using the stringdist R package, and unrooted trees were constructed with ape in R 3.6.1. The immuneACCESS repertoire file appears here via TCRdb, limited to in-frame rearrangements. These files lack a portion of the clones; in checked studies, under half of the deficit traces to unresolved V genes, and the cause of the others is not known. V and J calls and clone size are those listed in that table; D and trimming were worked out from the DNA. The sample table contains tens of thousands of clones; only one count was recorded for about 72% of them. In total, the top ten clones hold approximately 2.6% of the sample.

V gives up 1 base and J gives up 2 bases, and the segment between their germline ends measures 8 bases. CDR1 and CDR2 were assigned from the germline V gene (reference sequence) as SGHNT and YYREEE. Including the terminal cysteine and phenylalanine, the CDR3 comprises 14 residues. Only the CDR3 portion is preserved as DNA: 42 bases, with reading frame beginning at the first base. The chain couples TRBV5-4 to TRBJ2-3; no confident D gene assignment can be made. The sequenced sample was CD4+ T cells from PBMCs cultured with HCoV-NL63 spike peptides, obtained before COVID-19 vaccination. Read against the paper, the sample's cell subset or site label means: HCoV-NL63 spike overlapping peptide pool stimulation. This receptor was obtained from a human donor who received a COVID-19 vaccine. The bases read TGTGCCAGCAGCTTGAGACAATCCACAGATACGCAGTATTTT. This is translated as CASSLRQSTDTQYF.